The rows below give T cell receptor beta chains drawn from one sample of a study of neurological immune-mediated disorders. MiXCR, run by TCRdb on the 5' RACE reads, gives a single entry per CDR3 protein. The sample comprises roughly 90,000 distinct CDR3 sequences, under 4.5% of which are singletons, and approximately 2.9% rests with the top ten. What was sequenced was PBMCs. Source of these receptors: a woman in her forties or fifties with multiple sclerosis. Each CDR3 is given with its conserved first and last residue. A D gene is named only where the DNA matches it firmly. Clone size appears in some rows only: once, few, many, or a class for an expanded clone.

j_call v_call d_call clone_size cdr3_aa cdr3_nt
TRBJ2-5 TRBV9 TRBD2 many CASSVADGTSLRLETQYF TGTGCCAGCAGCGTAGCCGACGGGACTAGCCTGCGTCTAGAGACCCAGTACTTC
TRBJ1-1 TRBV5-1 TRBD1 many CASSLDRGPNTEAFF TGCGCCAGCAGCTTGGACAGGGGGCCTAACACTGAAGCTTTCTTT
TRBJ1-1 TRBV14 NA many CASSQVGGYEVFF TGTGCCAGCAGCCAAGTAGGGGGATATGAAGTCTTCTTT
TRBJ2-7 TRBV5-1 TRBD2 NA CASSSLGLAGGLTYEQYF TGCGCCAGCAGCTCTCTGGGACTAGCGGGGGGCCTCACCTACGAGCAGTACTTC
TRBJ1-5 TRBV20-1 TRBD1 many CSARGGTGAFYSNQPQHF TGCAGTGCACGGGGGGGGACAGGGGCATTTTATAGCAATCAGCCCCAGCATTTT
TRBJ2-5 TRBV29-1 NA many CSVEIMETQYF TGCAGCGTTGAAATAATGGAGACCCAGTACTTC
TRBJ1-2 TRBV5-6 TRBD1 many CASRFPGQDYYGYTF TGTGCCAGCAGATTCCCGGGACAGGATTACTATGGCTACACCTTC
TRBJ1-4 TRBV24-1 TRBD1 many CATSGGTGLANEKLFF TGTGCCACCAGTGGAGGGACAGGGCTGGCTAATGAAAAACTGTTTTTT
TRBJ2-7 TRBV5-1 TRBD1 many CASSLGGTADSYEQYF TGCGCCAGCAGCTTGGGAGGGACAGCAGATTCCTACGAGCAGTACTTC
TRBJ2-5 TRBV9 TRBD1 many CGGRGRVTQYF TGTGGGGGTAGGGGGCGAGTGACCCAGTACTTC